The subject of this entry is one TCR beta chain. CDR1 is SGDLS, CDR2 YYNGEE, per germline. V lost 0 bases and J lost 0, with 7 bases in between. The CDR3 is 15 amino acids. Original processing methods: Reference gene primer amplification yielded estimated nucleated cell counts. TCRdb's copy holds only in-frame clones and misses some; the assay was immunoSEQ multiplex PCR. V and J calls and clone size come straight from that table; D and trimming were deduced from the DNA. The table has about 260,000 clones, 85% to 90% seen once. The record originates from a study of blood T cell repertoires in COVID-19. As for the study in general: The United States, Italy and Spain were the sources of the acute and convalescent COVID-19 samples. Sample material is recorded as cDNA or gDNA derived from T cells, B-cell-depleted T cells, or PBMCs.

The sample comprised peripheral blood. The sequence derives from a woman in her thirties or forties who had recovered from COVID-19. The V and J genes are TRBV9 and TRBJ2-4, with D possibly matching TRBD1 (5 bases). CDR3 sequence: CASSVAGQAKNIQYF. CDR3 DNA sequence: TGTGCCAGCAGCGTAGCCGGACAAGCCAAAAACATTCAGTACTTC. The full variable domain, in which reference TRBV9 and TRBJ2-4 provide the parts outside the CDR3, is DSGVTQTPKHLITATGQRVTLRCSPRSGDLSVYWYQQSLDQGLQFLIQYYNGEERAKGNILERFSAQQFPDLHSELNLSSLELGDSALYFCASSVAGQAKNIQYFGAGTRLSVL.